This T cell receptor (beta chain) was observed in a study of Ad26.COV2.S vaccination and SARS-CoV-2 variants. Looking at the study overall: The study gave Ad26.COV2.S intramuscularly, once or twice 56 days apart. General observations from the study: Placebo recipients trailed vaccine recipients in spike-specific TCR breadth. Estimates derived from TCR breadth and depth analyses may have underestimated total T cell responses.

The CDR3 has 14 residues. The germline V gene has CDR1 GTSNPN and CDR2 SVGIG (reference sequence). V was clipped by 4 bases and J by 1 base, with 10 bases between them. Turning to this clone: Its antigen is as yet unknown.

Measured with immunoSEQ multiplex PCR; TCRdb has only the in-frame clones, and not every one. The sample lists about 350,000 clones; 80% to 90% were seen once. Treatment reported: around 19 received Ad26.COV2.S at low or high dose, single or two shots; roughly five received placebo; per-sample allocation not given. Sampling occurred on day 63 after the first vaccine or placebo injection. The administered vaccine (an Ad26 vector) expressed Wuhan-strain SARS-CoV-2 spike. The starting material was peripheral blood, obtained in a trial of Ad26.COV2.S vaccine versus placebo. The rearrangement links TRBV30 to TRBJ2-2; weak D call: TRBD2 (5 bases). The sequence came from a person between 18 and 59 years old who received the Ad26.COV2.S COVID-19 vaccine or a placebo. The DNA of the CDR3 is TGTGCCTGGATGCGGGTTTGGAACACCGGGGAGCTGTTTTTT. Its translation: CAWMRVWNTGELFF. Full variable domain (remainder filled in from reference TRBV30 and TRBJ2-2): SQTIHQWPATLVQPVGSPLSLECTVEGTSNPNLYWYRQAAGRGLQLLFYSVGIGQISSEVPQNLSASRPQDRQFILSSKKLLLSDSGFYLCAWMRVWNTGELFFGEGSRLTVL.